These 23 T cell receptor beta chains were sequenced from one sample in a study of T cell repertoires in cytomegalovirus infection. What these receptors recognize is not known. Using its own MiXCR run on the reads, TCRdb lists one record per CDR3 protein. The table includes roughly 700,000 distinct CDR3 sequences, around 35% detected once. The sequencing used cultured PBMCs, collected from culture after CMV antigen stimulation. Source of these receptors: a human donor in good health (CMV status not recorded). Some clones in this sample may be carry-over from other donors' samples.

The rearrangement uses TRBV19 and TRBJ2-1, with 14 bases identical to TRBD2. The CDR3 is 15 residues long. V lost 5 bases to trimming and J lost 14 bases; unmatched junction nucleotides: 11. Per germline, CDR1 LNHDA and CDR2 SQIVND (reference sequence). The CDR3 DNA follows: TGTGCCAGTAGTGCGGGACTAGCGGGAGTCGGGAGCGAGTTCTTC. It specifies CASSAGLAGVGSEFF.

J is TRBJ2-3 and V is TRBV12-3 or TRBV12-4; 8 nucleotides line up with TRBD1. This CDR3 has 14 amino acids. After removal of 5 bases from V and 1 base from J, the junction contained 2 bases not matched to a gene. In nucleotides, the CDR3 is TGTGCCAGCAGTCCAGGGGGCCGCACAGATACGCAGTATTTT. This codes for CASSPGGRTDTQYF.

This clonotype was seen more than once but under ten times. The chain has TRBV6-2 or TRBV6-3 and TRBJ1-2, with D maybe TRBD1 (5 bases). Germline CDR1 reads MNHEY; CDR2 reads SVGEGT. The CDR3 runs to 14 residues. With 2 bases removed from V and 8 bases from J, the gap between germline ends came to 15 bases. CDR3 residues: CASSYRGRPQGYTF. CDR3 bases: TGTGCCAGCAGTTACCGGGGCAGACCCCAGGGCTACACCTTC.

This clonotype was found many times. The chain recombines TRBV7-8 with TRBJ2-2; D gene uncertain. The CDR3 has 11 residues. Trimming removed 5 bases from V and 6 bases from J, with 4 bases in between. Per the germline V gene, CDR1 is SGHVS and CDR2 is FQNEAQ. The CDR3 loop reads CASSQPGELFF. CDR3 nucleotide sequence: TGTGCCAGCAGCCAACCCGGGGAGCTGTTTTTT.

This clonotype was seen repeatedly, ten times or more. The chain recombines TRBV7-2 with TRBJ2-3; 11 bases align to TRBD1. The germline V gene encodes CDR1 SGHTA and CDR2 FQGNSA. The J segment lost 3 bases and the V segment lost 4 bases, leaving 9 bases of the junction unmatched. The CDR3 loop spans 17 amino acids. The CDR3 region is CASSWSPGTGGTDTQYF. CDR3 in DNA: TGTGCCAGCAGCTGGAGTCCCGGGACAGGGGGGACAGATACGCAGTATTTT.

This rearrangement joins TRBV18 to TRBJ2-5; D gene ambiguous. V lost 3 bases and J lost 3, with 8 bases in between. The CDR3 loop spans 13 amino acids. Germline CDR1 reads KGHSH; CDR2 reads LQKENI. In nucleotides, the CDR3 is TGTGCCAGCTCACCCCTAACGGAAGAGACCCAGTACTTC. Its translation: CASSPLTEETQYF. Full variable domain (remainder filled in from reference TRBV18 and TRBJ2-5): NAGVMQNPRHLVRRRGQEARLRCSPMKGHSHVYWYRQLPEEGLKFMVYLQKENIIDESGMPKERFSAEFPKEGPSILRIQQVVRGDSAAYFCASSPLTEETQYFGPGTRLLVL.

This clonotype came up many times. The chain is built from TRBV12-3 or TRBV12-4 and TRBJ1-5; D might be TRBD1 (5 bases). The CDR3 covers 15 residues. Trimming cost V 1 base and J 3 bases, with 10 bases left between them. This chain's CDR3 is CASSLGRGPNQPQHF. The CDR3 DNA sequence: TGTGCCAGCAGTTTAGGGCGGGGCCCCAATCAGCCCCAGCATTTT.

The genes are TRBV7-6 and TRBJ1-1; unclear D gene. Trimming cost V 4 bases and J 1 base, with 13 bases left between them. This CDR3 comprises 15 residues. Germline V gives CDR1 SGHVS, CDR2 FNYEAQ. CDR3 DNA sequence: TGTGCCAGCAGCTCGAGGGCATCGCGGAACACTGAAGCTTTCTTT. Residues: CASSSRASRNTEAFF.

The chain couples TRBV7-9 to TRBJ1-2; no firm D call. CDR1 and CDR2 (germline): SEHNR, FQNEAQ (reference sequence). The CDR3 has 14 residues. Deletions cut 3 bases from V and 1 base from J, with 9 bases between. CDR3: CASSFLQSNYGYTF. DNA of the CDR3: TGTGCCAGCAGCTTTCTACAGAGTAACTATGGCTACACCTTC.

CDR3 bases: TGTGCCAGCAGTTCGATCGGGACAGGGTCCTACGAGCAGTACTTC. This encodes CASSSIGTGSYEQYF. The rearrangement uses TRBV28 and TRBJ2-7; 9 bases are shared with TRBD1. CDR3 length: 15 residues. Germline V gene lookup returns CDR1 MDHEN and CDR2 SYDVKM. J lost 1 base, V lost 4 bases, and 5 bases had no gene match.

The genes are TRBV29-1 and TRBJ2-3, with TRBD1 matching over 9 bases. This CDR3 comprises 17 residues. Germline V gene lookup returns CDR1 SQVTM and CDR2 ANQGSEA. V was pared by 0 bases and J by 4 bases, with 11 bases of the junction left unmatched. The CDR3 region is CSVEDLSRTGVSDTQYF. DNA for the CDR3: TGCAGCGTTGAAGATCTAAGCAGGACAGGGGTCTCAGATACGCAGTATTTT.

The chain couples TRBV25-1 to TRBJ2-5, with 8 bases identical to TRBD1. This CDR3 is built from 15 residues. Losses at the gene ends were 6 bases for V and 5 bases for J; bases not matched to a gene: 11. Germline CDR1 reads MGHDK; CDR2 reads SYGVNS. The CDR3 bases are TGTGCCAGCAGCGATGGGACAGGCAGTGGGGAGACCCAGTACTTC. Translated, it gives CASSDGTGSGETQYF.

The chain employs TRBV6-2 or TRBV6-3 and TRBJ2-5, with 9 bases that match TRBD1. Germline assignment: CDR1 MNHEY and CDR2 SVGEGT. This CDR3 has 16 amino acids. The junction had 8 bases not matched to a gene; V was cut back by 6 bases and J by 0 bases. CDR3 nucleotide sequence: TGTGCCAGCAGCCTCCGGACAGGGGACTACCAAGAGACCCAGTACTTC. Amino acids: CASSLRTGDYQETQYF.

This clonotype was counted between two and nine times. V is TRBV4-1 and J is TRBJ1-4; 9 bases agree with TRBD1. Germline-derived CDR1 and CDR2 are MGHRA and YSYEKL. The CDR3 is made up of 17 amino acids. V was clipped by 2 bases and J by 5 bases; unmatched bases: 9. CDR3 DNA: TGCGCCAGCAGCCAATCGGTCGCGACAGGGGGGAATGAAAAACTGTTTTTT. Its protein is CASSQSVATGGNEKLFF.

This rearrangement joins TRBV4-1 to TRBJ1-2; D remains ambiguous. The germline V gene encodes CDR1 MGHRA and CDR2 YSYEKL. There are 15 residues in the CDR3. Trimming shortened V by 0 bases and J by 4 bases, and 12 bases separated the two germline ends. The CDR3 reads CASSQDLRVVYGYTF. The CDR3 bases are TGCGCCAGCAGCCAAGATCTGCGGGTCGTCTATGGCTACACCTTC.

This rearrangement joins TRBV6-1 to TRBJ1-5; tentatively, D is TRBD1 (5 bases). The CDR3 covers 15 residues. Trimming took off 7 bases at V and 5 bases at J, with 18 bases between the two ends. Germline values: CDR1 MNHNS, CDR2 SASEGT. For the CDR3, the DNA is TGTGCCAGCACTCACGACAGCAGCCGGTATCAGCCCCAGCATTTT. The encoded protein is CASTHDSSRYQPQHF.

The chain couples TRBV15 to TRBJ1-5; D remains unclear. V lost 5 bases and J 2 bases, leaving 4 bases between the germline ends. The CDR3 totals 12 residues. Germline V CDR1 and CDR2: LNHNV, YYDKDF (reference sequence). The CDR3 DNA reads as TGTGCCACCAGCTTTCGCAATCAGCCCCAGCATTTT. Its protein product is CATSFRNQPQHF.

There are a few counts of this clonotype. The chain links TRBV4-1 to TRBJ2-3; D remains unclear. This CDR3 spans 13 amino acids. The germline gives CDR1 MGHRA, CDR2 YSYEKL. V lost 1 base, J lost 6 bases, and 8 bases lay in between. The CDR3 nucleotides are TGCGCCAGCAGCCAAGTCTCGGAGGATACGCAGTATTTT. Encoded protein: CASSQVSEDTQYF.

The sample holds a few counts of this clonotype. This sequence joins TRBV10-2 and TRBJ2-5; D is possibly TRBD1 or TRBD2 (5 bases each). V was shortened by 5 bases and J by 2 bases, with 12 bases between the two germline ends. Germline V gene sequence: CDR1 WSHSY, CDR2 SAAADI. The CDR3 covers 14 residues. The CDR3 DNA sequence: TGCGCCAGCAGTCCCGACGGGGCACAAGAGACCCAGTACTTC. This translates into CASSPDGAQETQYF.

The chain employs TRBV10-3 and TRBJ1-1, with TRBD1 identical over 7 bases. Germline V gene sequence: CDR1 ENHRY, CDR2 SYGVKD. The CDR3 loop spans 14 amino acids. With 9 bases clipped from V and 1 base from J, the junction kept 8 bases outside the gene matches. CDR3 loop: CAIKSGGSNTEAFF. CDR3 in DNA: TGTGCCATAAAGTCAGGGGGGTCGAACACTGAAGCTTTCTTT.

This clonotype was seen ten or more times. The CDR3 region is CASSFWGANEQFF. DNA for the CDR3: TGTGCCAGCAGTTTTTGGGGTGCCAATGAGCAGTTCTTC. This rearrangement joins TRBV12-3 or TRBV12-4 to TRBJ2-1; unclear D gene. This CDR3 is built from 13 residues. V was clipped by 3 bases and J by 6 bases, with 9 bases between them.

J is TRBJ2-7 and V is TRBV18; the D is unclear. This CDR3 spans 15 amino acids. Looked up from germline, CDR1 is KGHSH and CDR2 is LQKENI. V shed 10 bases and J shed 7 bases, with 26 bases lying between them. CDR3 sequence (DNA): TGTGCCACCTCCGCGAATGCGGCCAGTGGGAAGGAGCAGTACTTC. It yields the protein CATSANAASGKEQYF.

In its sample, this clonotype was seen a few times. This sequence joins TRBV3-1 and TRBJ2-1; D perhaps matches TRBD2 (6 bases). Trimming shortened V by 4 bases and J by 12 bases, and 19 bases separated the two germline ends. The CDR3 runs 14 residues. Germline CDR1 reads LGHDT; CDR2 reads YNNKEL (reference sequence). The CDR3 loop reads CASSLRASAGRQFF. The CDR3 coding sequence is TGTGCCAGCAGCCTACGGGCTAGCGCCGGGAGGCAGTTCTTC.